Sequencing of this T cell receptor (beta chain) was carried out in a study of cytomegalovirus exposure and HLA in healthy donors. About the study: Falling in the Caucasian-associated ancestry cluster were roughly 86% of approximately 410 genotyped donors.

CDR1 and CDR2 (germline): SGHDT, YYEEEE. The CDR3 runs to 14 residues. V lost 4 bases and J lost 6, with 17 bases in between. The primer mix had 60 Vbeta and 13 Jbeta primers. Original processing methods: Counted up in a later analysis, unique TCR beta chains came to some 82 million, with around 12 million shared. The table came from immunoSEQ multiplex PCR; TCRdb's copy has only in-frame clones and leaves some out. V and J calls and clone size are given by that table; D and trimming were obtained from the DNA. The data hold about 160,000 clones, with around 70% observed a single time. Points from the study as a whole: Highest at DRB1 and lowest at HLA-C, TCR association rates differed among HLA loci in a later analysis. Common viral pathogens seemed, in a later analysis, to connect with several of the most significant clusters.

This clone was picked up a small number of times. The antigen remains undetermined. The sample comprised PBMCs. The chain links TRBV5-6 to TRBJ2-7; possible D gene TRBD2, 6 bases. This clonotype originated in a man in his late teens or twenties in good health and CMV-seropositive. This CDR3 is CASSPGTAFSEQYV. CDR3 sequence (DNA): TGTGCCAGCAGCCCCGGGACTGCATTCTCCGAGCAGTACGTC.